Here is one T cell receptor (beta chain) with its context. This sample is drawn from a study of T cells in Graves' hyperthyroidism and ophthalmopathy. The CDR3 runs 15 residues. CDR1 SQVTM and CDR2 ANQGSEA come from the germline V gene. The V segment lost 4 bases and the J segment 0 bases; nucleotides outside the gene matches: 3. Authors of the study amplified TCR beta CDR3 regions from RNA transcripts. First-round RT-PCR of the TCR CDR3 relied on the HTBI primer set. TCRdb redid the calling of the multiplex PCR reads with MiXCR, one entry per CDR3 protein. The profile shows 300,000 to 450,000 distinct CDR3 sequences, roughly 15% of them singletons.

The clonotype was recovered from a woman in her twenties or thirties with Graves' ophthalmopathy. What was sequenced was blood. The V call is TRBV29-1, the J call TRBJ1-4, with 9 bases fitting TRBD1. CDR3 in DNA: TGCAGCGTTGGACAGGGGGTTGCAACTAATGAAAAACTGTTTTTT. This codes for CSVGQGVATNEKLFF.